This TCR beta chain was observed in a study of T cell clonotyping in hematopoietic cell transplantation. Overall study results and limits: CD4 and CD8 repertoire contributions could not be separated without sorting. After transplant, recipient diversity fell while pathologically expanded clonotypes grew through day 180. At the given depth, recipient repertoires were over 95% de novo clonotypes.

Germline V lookup: CDR1 WNHNN, CDR2 SYGVQD (reference sequence). V lost 3 bases to trimming and J lost 0 bases, with 12 bases between them. The CDR3 loop spans 16 amino acids. Concerning this clone: Its antigen is still unknown.

TCRdb keeps only in-frame clones here, not all; method: immunoSEQ multiplex PCR. The table shows approximately 5,400 clones, with roughly 79% occurring only once. The gene calls are TRBV10-1 and TRBJ1-3; D uncertain. The source is a male patient aged 60-69 years who had an allogeneic stem cell transplant, so T cells may come from the graft donor. Some clones in this sample may be carry-over from other donors' samples. The source material was peripheral blood mononuclear cells, sampled 100 days after allogeneic stem cell transplant. The CDR3 DNA reads as TGCGCCAGCAGTGACCCTTCAATGAGCTCTGGAAACACCATATATTTT. Translation: CASSDPSMSSGNTIYF.